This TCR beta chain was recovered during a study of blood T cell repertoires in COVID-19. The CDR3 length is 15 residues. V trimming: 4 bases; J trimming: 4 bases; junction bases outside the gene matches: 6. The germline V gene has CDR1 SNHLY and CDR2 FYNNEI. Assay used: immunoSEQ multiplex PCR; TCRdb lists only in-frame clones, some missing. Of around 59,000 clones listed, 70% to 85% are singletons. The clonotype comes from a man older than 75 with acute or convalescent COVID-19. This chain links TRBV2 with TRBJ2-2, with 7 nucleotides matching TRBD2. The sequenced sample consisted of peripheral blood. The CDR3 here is CASSAGGGLTGELFF. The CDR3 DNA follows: TGTGCCAGCAGTGCGGGCGGGGGTCTCACCGGGGAGCTGTTTTTT.